These 18 T cell receptor beta chains originate from one sample sequenced in a study of blood T cell repertoires in COVID-19. Assay: immunoSEQ multiplex PCR; the TCRdb copy retains only in-frame clones and omits some. The sample lists nearly 90,000 clones, approximately 89% occurring once. Sequencing was performed on peripheral blood. Receptors originate from a man between 60 and 70 years old with acute or convalescent COVID-19.

V gene TRBV29-1 combines with J gene TRBJ1-1; D is uncertain. The CDR3 consists of 12 residues. CDR1 is SQVTM, CDR2 ANQGSEA, per germline. Trimming removed 3 bases from V and 1 base from J, with 6 bases in between. For the CDR3, the DNA is TGCAGCGTTGAGTCAGGGAACACTGAAGCTTTCTTT. It codes for CSVESGNTEAFF.

The chain is built from TRBV29-1 and TRBJ1-5; D perhaps matches TRBD1 (6 bases). V lost 5 bases to trimming and J lost 2 bases, with 10 bases between them. In germline, CDR1 is SQVTM, CDR2 ANQGSEA. The CDR3 loop spans 13 amino acids. Written as DNA, the CDR3 is TGCAGCGTTATACAGGGTGGCAATCAGCCCCAGCATTTT. Its protein product is CSVIQGGNQPQHF.

This rearrangement joins TRBV27 to TRBJ2-1; tentative D call: TRBD2 (5 bases). Germline CDR1 and CDR2: MNHEY and SMNVEV (reference sequence). CDR3 length equals 14 residues. V lost 6 bases and J lost 2, with 11 bases in between. The CDR3 DNA sequence: TGTGCCAGCAGAGCGGAGCAACCCTACAATGAGCAGTTCTTC. It encodes CASRAEQPYNEQFF.

The gene calls are TRBV19 and TRBJ1-3; no clear D. CDR1 LNHDA and CDR2 SQIVND come from the germline V gene (reference sequence). With 5 bases removed from V and 4 bases from J, the gap between germline ends came to 9 bases. This CDR3 has 13 amino acids. CDR3 nucleotides: TGTGCCAGTAGTTCACAGAAGGGAAACACCATATATTTT. It yields the protein CASSSQKGNTIYF.

The V gene is TRBV18, the J gene TRBJ2-3; 11 bases match TRBD2. CDR1 KGHSH and CDR2 LQKENI come from the germline V gene. CDR3 size: 15 residues. V dropped 4 bases and J dropped 4; count of bases not matched to a gene: 4. CDR3 coding DNA: TGTGCCAGCTCACAAACTAGCGGGAGTTCAGATACGCAGTATTTT. Residues: CASSQTSGSSDTQYF.

This chain links TRBV19 with TRBJ1-1, with D tentatively TRBD1 (6 bases). CDR3 size: 15 residues. V dropped 11 bases and J dropped 1 base, with 20 bases sitting between them. Germline-derived CDR1 and CDR2 are LNHDA and SQIVND (reference sequence). The CDR3 is CASCRGATGNTEAFF. In DNA, the CDR3 is TGTGCCTCCTGCCGGGGGGCGACCGGGAACACTGAAGCTTTCTTT.

The CDR3 nucleotides read TGCGCCAGCAGCCAAGTTCCCTCTAGCGGCCAAGAGACCCAGTACTTC. Its protein product is CASSQVPSSGQETQYF. V and J are TRBV4-1 and TRBJ2-5; TRBD2 matches 7 bases. V lost 1 base to trimming and J lost 1 base; unmatched junction nucleotides: 6. Germline CDR1 MGHRA, CDR2 YSYEKL. CDR3 length equals 16 residues.

The rearrangement joins TRBV11-2 to TRBJ2-7; D remains ambiguous. The germline V gene has CDR1 SGHAT and CDR2 FQNNGV. This CDR3 region has 13 residues. The V end was cut by 0 bases, the J end by 3 bases, with 6 bases between. DNA for the CDR3: TGTGCCAGCAGCTTAGAATCCCGCTACGAGCAGTACTTC. It yields the protein CASSLESRYEQYF.

The CDR3 region has the DNA TGTGCCAGCAGACGCCCCGGAGTCACAGATACGCAGTATTTT. Protein sequence: CASRRPGVTDTQYF. The chain is built from TRBV6-6 and TRBJ2-3; D is uncertain. Trimming cost V 6 bases and J 2 bases, with 12 bases left between them. Germline V gene data show CDR1 as MNHNY and CDR2 as SVGAGI (reference sequence). The length of the CDR3 is 14 residues.

The rearrangement links TRBV7-3 to TRBJ2-2; weak D call: TRBD2 (6 bases). Germline V gene lookup returns CDR1 SGHTA and CDR2 FQGTGA. V was pared by 2 bases and J by 2 bases, with 9 bases between. This CDR3 contains 15 residues. CDR3 protein: CASSLSGVNTGELFF. The CDR3 DNA is TGTGCCAGCAGCTTATCGGGGGTTAACACCGGGGAGCTGTTTTTT.

V and J are TRBV10-2 and TRBJ2-3; TRBD2 aligns across 8 bases. Unmatched junction bases numbered 8, after V lost 8 bases and J lost 1 base. This CDR3 has 15 amino acids. Germline values: CDR1 WSHSY, CDR2 SAAADI. The CDR3 spells CASLRSGSGTDTQYF. The CDR3 coding sequence is TGCGCCAGCCTCCGGAGCGGGAGCGGCACAGATACGCAGTATTTT.

The CDR3 sequence: CASRGTSVYEQYF. CDR3 DNA sequence: TGCGCCAGCAGAGGGACTAGCGTTTACGAGCAGTACTTC. The chain carries TRBV10-2 and TRBJ2-7, with TRBD2 matching over 10 bases. This CDR3 has 13 residues. V dropped 6 bases and J dropped 4; count of bases not matched to a gene: 3. The germline CDR1 and CDR2 sequences are WSHSY and SAAADI.

This rearrangement joins TRBV11-2 to TRBJ2-1, with 11 bases fitting TRBD2. Losses at the gene ends were 0 bases for V and 7 bases for J; bases not matched to a gene: 11. The CDR3 runs to 18 residues. Per germline, CDR1 SGHAT and CDR2 FQNNGV. CDR3 DNA sequence: TGTGCCAGCAGCTTAGAGTTTGTTAGCGGGAGGGCCGGGAATGAGCAGTTCTTC. Translation gives CASSLEFVSGRAGNEQFF.

This chain links TRBV5-1 with TRBJ1-6, with 12 positions matching TRBD1. CDR1 and CDR2 from the germline V gene are SGHRS and YFSETQ. This CDR3 comprises 17 residues. V trimming: 3 bases; J trimming: 11 bases; junction bases outside the gene matches: 12. In nucleotides, the CDR3 is TGCGCCAGCAGCTCCGGGACAGGGGGCGCTGGAAAGGCACCCCTCCACTTT. Its translation: CASSSGTGGAGKAPLHF.

The chain uses TRBV3-1 (or the pseudogene TRBV3-2) and TRBJ2-1, with 13 positions matching TRBD2. CDR1 and CDR2 from the germline V gene are LGHDT and YNNKEL (reference sequence). Losses at the gene ends were 3 bases for V and 5 bases for J; bases not matched to a gene: 1. CDR3 size: 15 residues. The CDR3 sequence is CASSQGLAGNNEQFF. In DNA form, the CDR3 reads TGTGCCAGCAGCCAGGGACTAGCGGGAAACAATGAGCAGTTCTTC.

V is TRBV7-9 and J is TRBJ1-2; D gene unclear. There are 13 residues in the CDR3. Germline CDR1 and CDR2: SEHNR and FQNEAQ (reference sequence). Trimming stripped 3 bases from V and 2 bases from J, with 7 bases between. The CDR3 nucleotides are TGTGCCAGCAGCTTGTCCGTGAACTATGGCTACACCTTC. It is translated as CASSLSVNYGYTF.

The chain couples TRBV19 to TRBJ2-3, with D possibly TRBD2 on 6 matching bases. The CDR3 runs 16 residues. With 4 bases removed from V and 6 bases from J, the gap between germline ends came to 20 bases. Germline V CDR1 and CDR2: LNHDA, SQIVND (reference sequence). This chain's CDR3 is CASSTPWTGRGDTQYF. The CDR3 nucleotides are TGTGCCAGTAGTACCCCATGGACCGGGAGAGGGGATACGCAGTATTTT.

This clone has a handful of counts. The chain combines TRBV5-1 with TRBJ1-2, with D perhaps matching TRBD1 (5 bases). The germline V gene has CDR1 SGHRS and CDR2 YFSETQ. Trimming pared 4 bases from V and 6 bases from J, leaving 10 bases between. This CDR3 spans 12 amino acids. CDR3 protein: CASSPTTDGYTF. The CDR3 DNA reads as TGCGCCAGCAGCCCGACGACAGATGGCTACACCTTC. The full variable domain, its missing parts supplied by reference TRBV5-1 and TRBJ1-2, is KAGVTQTPRYLIKTRGQQVTLSCSPISGHRSVSWYQQTPGQGLQFLFEYFSETQRNKGNFPGRFSGRQFSNSRSEMNVSTLELGDSALYLCASSPTTDGYTFGSGTRLTVV.